These 28 T cell receptor beta chains were all obtained from the same sample, sequenced in a study of cytomegalovirus exposure and HLA in healthy donors. PCR used 60 Vbeta primers and 13 Jbeta primers. Repertoires were generated with immunoSEQ multiplex PCR, while TCRdb's copy carries only in-frame clones and drops some. The table lists a few hundred thousand clones, 85% to 90% of them singletons. Sample: PBMCs. These TCRs come from a young woman in good health and CMV-seronegative.

J is TRBJ2-7 and V is TRBV6-5, with TRBD1 matching over 8 bases. V lost 5 bases, J lost 2 bases, and 8 bases stayed unmatched. CDR3 length: 15 residues. Germline V lookup: CDR1 MNHEY, CDR2 SVGAGI. CDR3 protein: CASSNRGVGTYEQYF. In nucleotides, the CDR3 is TGTGCCAGCAGTAACAGGGGGGTAGGAACCTACGAGCAGTACTTC.

The chain uses TRBV2 and TRBJ2-5; 10 bases line up with TRBD2. V trimming: 4 bases; J trimming: 1 base; junction bases outside the gene matches: 3. The germline gives CDR1 SNHLY, CDR2 FYNNEI. The CDR3 totals 15 residues. In DNA, the CDR3 is TGTGCCAGCAGTGGTCTAGCGGGGGTCCAAGAGACCCAGTACTTC. Amino acid sequence: CASSGLAGVQETQYF.

The chain recombines TRBV10-3 with TRBJ2-3; TRBD2 agrees at 13 bases. The CDR3 extends over 18 amino acids. Germline CDR1 is ENHRY and CDR2 is SYGVKD. V trimming: 7 bases; J trimming: 0 bases; junction bases outside the gene matches: 10. The CDR3 region is CAIKELAGGASSTDTQYF. The DNA of the CDR3 is TGTGCCATCAAGGAACTAGCGGGGGGGGCCTCTAGCACAGATACGCAGTATTTT.

This rearrangement joins TRBV5-4 to TRBJ1-1; possibly TRBD1 for D (6 bases). With 5 bases removed from V and 1 base from J, the gap between germline ends came to 12 bases. This CDR3 is 14 amino acids long. Germline V lookup: CDR1 SGHNT, CDR2 YYREEE (reference sequence). CDR3 loop: CASRADRSNTEAFF. The CDR3 nucleotides are TGTGCCAGCAGGGCCGACAGGTCGAACACTGAAGCTTTCTTT. The entire variable domain, with the rest obtained from reference TRBV5-4 and TRBJ1-1, is as follows: ETGVTQSPTHLIKTRGQQVTLRCSSQSGHNTVSWYQQALGQGPQFIFQYYREEENGRGNFPPRFSGLQFPNYSSELNVNALELDDSALYLCASRADRSNTEAFFGQGTRLTVV.

The genes are TRBV7-3 and TRBJ2-7; 10 nucleotides align to TRBD2. V gave up 1 base and J gave up 5 bases; unmatched junction bases: 5. The CDR3 spans 15 residues. From germline, CDR1 is SGHTA and CDR2 FQGTGA. CDR3 protein: CASSLRAGGPHEQYF. CDR3 nucleotide sequence: TGTGCCAGCAGCTTAAGAGCGGGAGGGCCCCACGAGCAGTACTTC.

The V and J genes are TRBV7-9 and TRBJ1-5; no clear D. Between the trimmed V and J ends, which lost 5 bases and 4 bases, there was a span of 6 bases. The CDR3 consists of 12 residues. From germline, CDR1 is SEHNR and CDR2 FQNEAQ (reference sequence). The CDR3 DNA reads TGTGCCAGCAGCATATTAAATCAGCCCCAGCATTTT. It specifies CASSILNQPQHF. Full variable domain (rest looked up from reference TRBV7-9 and TRBJ1-5): DTGVSQNPRHKITKRGQNVTFRCDPISEHNRLYWYRQTLGQGPEFLTYFQNEAQLEKSRLLSDRFSAERPKGSFSTLEIQRTEQGDSAMYLCASSILNQPQHFGDGTRLSIL.

This chain links TRBV9 with TRBJ2-1, with TRBD2 identical over 9 bases. This CDR3 has 15 residues. Germline CDR1 is SGDLS and CDR2 is YYNGEE. The junction had 4 bases not matched to a gene; V was cut back by 0 bases and J by 6 bases. The DNA for the CDR3 is TGTGCCAGCAGCGTAGGGGGCGGGAGGGCCAATGAGCAGTTCTTC. Translating gives CASSVGGGRANEQFF.

The V and J genes are TRBV19 and TRBJ1-3; no firm D call. Germline CDR1 is LNHDA and CDR2 is SQIVND (reference sequence). The CDR3 is 15 amino acids. The V and J ends lost 3 bases and 0 bases respectively, with 9 bases between them. CDR3 nucleotide sequence: TGTGCCAGTAGTATGACGGAGAGCTCTGGAAACACCATATATTTT. Protein product: CASSMTESSGNTIYF.

The chain combines TRBV10-3 with TRBJ2-3; D unclear. The CDR3 loop spans 13 amino acids. CDR1 and CDR2 (germline): ENHRY, SYGVKD. Trimming pared 4 bases from V and 2 bases from J, leaving 7 bases between. CDR3 region: CAISAFITDTQYF. DNA of the CDR3: TGTGCCATCAGTGCCTTTATCACAGATACGCAGTATTTT.

This chain links TRBV5-6 with TRBJ1-1, with TRBD1 as a possible D gene (6 bases). The CDR3 totals 15 residues. V dropped 7 bases and J dropped 0 bases, with 16 bases sitting between them. In germline, CDR1 is SGHDT, CDR2 YYEEEE. DNA of the CDR3: TGTGCCAGCTTATTAGGGGGGGGGATGAACACTGAAGCTTTCTTT. The encoded protein is CASLLGGGMNTEAFF.

The chain has TRBV2 and TRBJ2-2, with 7 positions matching TRBD2. Unmatched junction bases numbered 4, after V lost 8 bases and J lost 4 bases. The germline V gene has CDR1 SNHLY and CDR2 FYNNEI. This CDR3 region has 13 residues. In DNA, the CDR3 is TGTGCCAGCGGGCGGGAGTCCACCGGGGAGCTGTTTTTT. Translation gives CASGRESTGELFF.

The chain couples TRBV7-2 to TRBJ1-5; 7 bases fit TRBD1. The trim removed 2 bases at V and 11 bases at J, leaving 12 bases unmatched. Germline loops: CDR1 SGHTA, CDR2 FQGNSA. This CDR3 is 15 amino acids long. The CDR3: CASSLKAGGSGAQHF. CDR3 DNA sequence: TGTGCCAGCAGCTTAAAGGCAGGGGGGTCTGGGGCCCAGCATTTT.

This chain links TRBV25-1 with TRBJ1-4; 9 positions agree with TRBD1. The CDR3 length is 17 residues. Germline V gives CDR1 MGHDK, CDR2 SYGVNS. With 1 base clipped from V and 5 bases from J, the junction kept 8 bases outside the gene matches. The CDR3 region has the DNA TGTGCCAGCAGTGAATCGGGACAGGGTTATAAAAATGAAAAACTGTTTTTT. This codes for CASSESGQGYKNEKLFF.

This clone showed up just once. In DNA form, the CDR3 reads TGTGCCAGCAGCTTAGGCCAGTCTGGGGCCAACGTCCTGACTTTC. This translates into CASSLGQSGANVLTF. The gene calls are TRBV7-9 and TRBJ2-6; D call uncertain. V lost 1 base and J lost 1, with 5 bases in between. CDR1 and CDR2 from the germline V gene are SEHNR and FQNEAQ (reference sequence). This CDR3 is 15 amino acids long.

The CDR3 DNA reads as TGTGCCAGTAGTAAGGTGAGGGCCGAGTTATTGCAATCCAAAAACATTCAGTACTTC. It encodes CASSKVRAELLQSKNIQYF. The gene calls are TRBV19 and TRBJ2-4, with D possibly TRBD2 on 5 matching bases. CDR1 is LNHDA and CDR2 is SQIVND in the germline V gene (reference sequence). This CDR3 region has 19 residues. V was trimmed by 4 bases and J by 2 bases, leaving 24 bases between them.

The count of this clone is one. The chain links TRBV11-3 to TRBJ2-7; 9 nucleotides line up with TRBD1. The V gene end was trimmed by 3 bases and the J gene end by 3 bases; junction bases not matched to a gene: 3. This CDR3 has 14 amino acids. CDR1 is SGHNT and CDR2 is YENEEA in the germline V gene. The CDR3, as DNA: TGTGCCAGCAGCTTTCCGGGACAGGGCTACGAGCAGTACTTC. This codes for CASSFPGQGYEQYF.

This clone was picked up one time. Within the sample, other DNA sequences also encode this same CDR3. V gene TRBV4-3 combines with J gene TRBJ1-3, with 8 bases that match TRBD1. V dropped 1 base and J dropped 1; count of bases not matched to a gene: 3. Germline V CDR1 and CDR2: LGHNA, YSLEER. The CDR3 has 16 amino acids. CDR3 residues: CASSQVGQGSGNTIYF. The CDR3 DNA reads as TGCGCCAGCAGCCAAGTAGGACAGGGTTCTGGAAACACCATATATTTT.

V usage is TRBV2 and J usage is TRBJ2-1; TRBD2 is a possible D gene (5 bases). The CDR3 length is 13 residues. Trimming removed 6 bases at V and 5 bases at J, with 11 bases between. Germline lookup yields CDR1 SNHLY and CDR2 FYNNEI. This CDR3 is CASSKERDNEQFF. The CDR3 nucleotides read TGTGCCAGCAGCAAGGAGAGGGACAATGAGCAGTTCTTC.

This chain uses TRBV10-3 with TRBJ1-1; D not certain. There are 13 residues in the CDR3. CDR1 and CDR2 from the germline V gene are ENHRY and SYGVKD. V shed 2 bases and J shed 4 bases, with 8 bases lying between them. The CDR3 DNA reads TGTGCCATCAGTGAGAGTCCAGGCACTGAAGCTTTCTTT. Its translation is CAISESPGTEAFF.

The chain uses TRBV27 and TRBJ1-5; D possibly corresponds to TRBD1 (5 bases). V lost 5 bases to trimming and J lost 7 bases, with 12 bases between them. CDR3 length: 13 amino acids. Germline assignment: CDR1 MNHEY and CDR2 SMNVEV (reference sequence). The CDR3 DNA reads TGTGCCAGCAGTACACTGGGGGGGCAGCCCCAGCATTTT. It translates to CASSTLGGQPQHF.

The gene calls are TRBV11-2 and TRBJ2-3; D is unclear. The V end was cut by 2 bases, the J end by 0 bases, with 9 bases between. This CDR3 is built from 15 residues. Germline V CDR1 and CDR2: SGHAT, FQNNGV. In DNA, the CDR3 is TGTGCCAGCAGCTTATCCCTTAGAAGCACAGATACGCAGTATTTT. Its translation is CASSLSLRSTDTQYF. Drawing the rest from reference TRBV11-2 and TRBJ2-3, the complete variable domain is EAGVAQSPRYKIIEKRQSVAFWCNPISGHATLYWYQQILGQGPKLLIQFQNNGVVDDSQLPKDRFSAERLKGVDSTLKIQPAKLEDSAVYLCASSLSLRSTDTQYFGPGTRLTVL.

The CDR3 loop is CASSTGALGGGYTF. CDR3 in DNA: TGCGCCAGCAGTACAGGGGCCCTCGGAGGGGGCTACACCTTC. The genes are TRBV5-1 and TRBJ1-2; 7 nucleotides agree with TRBD1. The CDR3 totals 14 residues. The V and J ends lost 5 bases and 8 bases, in that order; junction bases with no gene match: 12. Germline CDR1 SGHRS, CDR2 YFSETQ. The whole variable domain, filled in from reference TRBV5-1 and TRBJ1-2, reads KAGVTQTPRYLIKTRGQQVTLSCSPISGHRSVSWYQQTPGQGLQFLFEYFSETQRNKGNFPGRFSGRQFSNSRSEMNVSTLELGDSALYLCASSTGALGGGYTFGSGTRLTVV.

The rearrangement joins TRBV5-6 to TRBJ2-5, with D maybe TRBD2 (5 bases). In germline, CDR1 is SGHDT, CDR2 YYEEEE. The V end lost 1 base, the J end lost 2 bases, and 18 bases lay between the germline ends. The CDR3 covers 17 residues. The CDR3 loop reads CASSLRLRENLQETQYF. The CDR3 coding sequence is TGTGCCAGCAGCTTGAGATTGAGGGAGAACCTACAAGAGACCCAGTACTTC.

The J gene is TRBJ2-7, the V gene TRBV6-1; 12 bases map to TRBD1. The CDR3 runs to 17 residues. The ends lost 2 bases at V and 5 bases at J; junction bases unmatched: 10. Germline V gives CDR1 MNHNS, CDR2 SASEGT. CDR3 nucleotides: TGTGCCAGCAGTGAAATAGGGACAGGGGGCGTTGACAACGAGCAGTACTTC. Translating it yields CASSEIGTGGVDNEQYF.

The chain recombines TRBV2 with TRBJ1-1; D gene uncertain. The CDR3 is made up of 13 amino acids. Germline assignment: CDR1 SNHLY and CDR2 FYNNEI. V lost 9 bases to trimming and J lost 2 bases, with 13 bases between them. The CDR3 here is CARLNSPNTEAFF. For the CDR3, the DNA is TGTGCCAGGCTCAACAGCCCTAACACTGAAGCTTTCTTT.

V and J are TRBV7-2 and TRBJ2-5, with a tentative D call TRBD1 (6 bases). The germline gives CDR1 SGHTA, CDR2 FQGNSA. This CDR3 is 15 amino acids long. Trimming pared 1 base from V and 4 bases from J, leaving 13 bases between. For the CDR3, the DNA is TGTGCCAGCAGCTTAGATCGCAGGGGCATAGAGACCCAGTACTTC. It specifies CASSLDRRGIETQYF. The full variable domain, with the rest looked up from reference TRBV7-2 and TRBJ2-5, is GAGVSQSPSNKVTEKGKDVELRCDPISGHTALYWYRQSLGQGLEFLIYFQGNSAPDKSGLPSDRFSAERTGGSVSTLTIQRTQQEDSAVYLCASSLDRRGIETQYFGPGTRLLVL.

The chain employs TRBV4-1 and TRBJ2-1; the D gene is possibly TRBD2 (6 bases). V gave up 0 bases and J gave up 8 bases, with 14 bases separating them. Germline CDR1 and CDR2: MGHRA and YSYEKL. This CDR3 spans 15 amino acids. This chain's CDR3 is CASSQEGAGSYEQFF. CDR3 DNA: TGCGCCAGCAGCCAAGAAGGGGCGGGGAGCTATGAGCAGTTCTTC.

The chain combines TRBV27 with TRBJ1-1, with D uncertain. V shed 6 bases and J shed 2 bases, with 25 bases lying between them. This CDR3 has 18 residues. In germline, CDR1 is MNHEY, CDR2 SMNVEV (reference sequence). In nucleotides, the CDR3 is TGTGCCAGCAGCCTCTTTCCCCTTGACCACGGGGTTAACACTGAAGCTTTCTTT. Its translation is CASSLFPLDHGVNTEAFF.